The present entry profiles one T cell receptor (beta chain) with its context. The entry originates in a study of cytomegalovirus exposure and HLA in healthy donors. With 60 Vbeta and 13 Jbeta primers, the PCR was carried out. The table came from immunoSEQ multiplex PCR; TCRdb's copy has only in-frame clones and leaves some out. The sample carries about 130,000 clones, roughly 68% recorded once. CDR3 length: 19 residues. In germline, CDR1 is SEHNR, CDR2 FQNEAQ (reference sequence). V lost 0 bases, J lost 6 bases, and 26 bases lay in between. The V call is TRBV7-9, the J call TRBJ1-2; a weak D match, TRBD1 (5 bases). This clonotype originated in a woman aged 50 to 60 in good health and CMV-seropositive. Specimen: PBMCs. The CDR3 here is CASSLAIDSRFASGHGYTF. In DNA, the CDR3 is TGTGCCAGCAGCTTAGCGATTGACAGTAGGTTCGCTTCGGGTCATGGCTACACCTTC. The entire variable domain, with the rest obtained from reference TRBV7-9 and TRBJ1-2, is as follows: DTGVSQNPRHKITKRGQNVTFRCDPISEHNRLYWYRQTLGQGPEFLTYFQNEAQLEKSRLLSDRFSAERPKGSFSTLEIQRTEQGDSAMYLCASSLAIDSRFASGHGYTFGSGTRLTVV.